A single sample is the source of the 17 T cell receptor beta chains below, sequenced in a study of regulatory T cells in long-lasting Graves disease. The authors built TCR beta libraries using iRepertoire HTBI primers and Arm-PCR of CDR3 regions. Each CDR3 protein gets one entry after TCRdb re-called the multiplex PCR reads with MiXCR. In the table there are 410,000 or so distinct CDR3 sequences, about 15% of which are singletons. Time point indicated: newly diagnosed GD, antithyroid drugs for less than 3 months. Making the TCR library involved RNA that had been extracted from PBMCs. The same sample was also used in a study of T cells in Graves' hyperthyroidism and ophthalmopathy.

The source was peripheral blood mononuclear cells (PBMCs), collected at new diagnosis, from a patient treated with antithyroid drugs. These TCRs come from a woman aged 30 to 39 with Graves disease.

This clonotype was seen repeatedly, ten times or more. The chain recombines TRBV29-1 with TRBJ1-1; possibly TRBD1 for D (5 bases). V was shortened by 6 bases and J by 7 bases, with 15 bases between the two germline ends. This CDR3 comprises 12 residues. Per the germline V gene, CDR1 is SQVTM and CDR2 is ANQGSEA. The CDR3 nucleotides are TGCAGCGTACGCCAGGGTGAGGGTGAAGCTTTCTTT. It specifies CSVRQGEGEAFF.

Many counts were recorded for this clonotype. V and J are TRBV12-3 or TRBV12-4 and TRBJ1-3; 9 bases align to TRBD1. Trimming took 5 bases from V and 7 from J; bases not matched to a gene: 6. The CDR3 totals 14 residues. The CDR3 reads CASSPGQGRNTIYF. For the CDR3, the DNA is TGTGCCAGCAGTCCAGGACAGGGGAGGAACACCATATATTTT.

V and J are TRBV15 and TRBJ2-2; no clear D. V lost 1 base, J lost 6 bases, and 6 bases lay in between. CDR1 and CDR2 from the germline V gene are LNHNV and YYDKDF (reference sequence). The CDR3 extends over 13 amino acids. The CDR3 nucleotides read TGTGCCACCAGCAGAGTTCAGGCCGGGGAGCTGTTTTTT. Translated, it gives CATSRVQAGELFF. Full variable domain (remainder filled in from reference TRBV15 and TRBJ2-2): DAMVIQNPRYQVTQFGKPVTLSCSQTLNHNVMYWYQQKSSQAPKLLFHYYDKDFNNEADTPDNFQSRRPNTSFCFLDIRSPGLGDTAMYLCATSRVQAGELFFGEGSRLTVL.

As regards this clonotype: In this CDR3 the conserved last residue, phenylalanine or tryptophan, is missing, so a read error is likely. The rearrangement uses TRBV7-9 and TRBJ1-4; 7 bases fit TRBD1. V gave up 0 bases and J gave up 13 bases; unmatched junction bases: 5. The length of the CDR3 is 13 residues. Germline V lookup: CDR1 SEHNR, CDR2 FQNEAQ (reference sequence). CDR3 sequence reads: CASSLAGTARLFY. The DNA of the CDR3 is TGTGCCAGCAGCTTAGCCGGGACAGCGAGACTGTTTTAT.

The chain joins TRBV4-1 to TRBJ2-1; TRBD2 might be the D (5 bases). Trimming stripped 3 bases from V and 3 bases from J, with 9 bases between. The germline gives CDR1 MGHRA, CDR2 YSYEKL. The CDR3 is made up of 14 amino acids. The CDR3 bases are TGCGCCAGCAGCCACGCTGGAGGCTACAATGAGCAGTTCTTC. It codes for CASSHAGGYNEQFF.

The chain links TRBV19 to TRBJ2-5; no firm D call. V shed 3 bases and J shed 1 base, with 15 bases lying between them. The CDR3 is made up of 16 amino acids. CDR1 is LNHDA, CDR2 SQIVND, per germline (reference sequence). DNA for the CDR3: TGTGCCAGTAGTATGTCGGTTGCGGACGTCCAAGAGACCCAGTACTTC. Translation: CASSMSVADVQETQYF.

This clonotype has just a few counts. This chain uses TRBV5-1 with TRBJ2-5; 9 bases align to TRBD1. This CDR3 spans 17 amino acids. Germline CDR1 reads SGHRS; CDR2 reads YFSETQ. The junction had 12 bases not matched to a gene; V was cut back by 4 bases and J by 2 bases. CDR3 nucleotides: TGCGCCAGCAGCCTATGGGGACAGGGTGGAATTCAAGAGACCCAGTACTTC. Protein sequence: CASSLWGQGGIQETQYF.

This clonotype was recorded at least ten times. Since the CDR3 does not end with the conserved phenylalanine or tryptophan, this likely comes from a read error. The chain has TRBV12-3 or TRBV12-4 and TRBJ2-1, with D possibly being TRBD2 (6 bases). V shed 7 bases and J shed 11 bases, with 15 bases lying between them. This CDR3 region has 12 residues. The CDR3, as DNA: TGTGCCAGCAACGGAGGCGGGACGAAGCAGTTCCTC. Protein product: CASNGGGTKQFL.

As concerns this clonotype: Possible read error: a much larger clone is one base away. The CDR3 end shows no conserved phenylalanine or tryptophan, and so a read error is likely. The chain employs TRBV5-1 and TRBJ2-4, with 7 bases identical to TRBD1. The germline gives CDR1 SGHRS, CDR2 YFSETQ. This CDR3 is built from 19 residues. The V segment lost 2 bases and the J segment 0 bases; nucleotides outside the gene matches: 14. CDR3 loop: CASSFGETGQILAKNIQYC. The CDR3 DNA is TGCGCCAGCAGCTTTGGTGAGACAGGGCAAATCCTAGCCAAAAACATTCAGTACTGC.

This clonotype was counted between two and nine times. The chain links TRBV15 to TRBJ1-1; D unclear. Per the germline V gene, CDR1 is LNHNV and CDR2 is YYDKDF (reference sequence). Deletions cut 5 bases from V and 4 bases from J, with 11 bases between. The CDR3 is 13 amino acids. The chain's CDR3 is CATSGYTVTEAFF. CDR3 DNA sequence: TGTGCCACCAGCGGATACACGGTCACTGAAGCTTTCTTT.

This clonotype was detected ten times or more. The rearrangement uses TRBV19 and TRBJ1-1; no definite D call. Germline V gene data show CDR1 as LNHDA and CDR2 as SQIVND (reference sequence). Trimming pared 7 bases from V and 0 bases from J, leaving 12 bases between. The CDR3 is 14 residues long. The CDR3 protein is CASTRAWVNTEAFF. CDR3 DNA sequence: TGTGCCAGTACCCGAGCGTGGGTGAACACTGAAGCTTTCTTT.

This clonotype came up many times. The rearrangement joins TRBV27 to TRBJ2-3; TRBD2 aligns across 7 bases. Trimming removed 4 bases from V and 2 bases from J; junction bases left unmatched: 6. The germline CDR1 and CDR2 sequences are MNHEY and SMNVEV (reference sequence). The CDR3 extends over 15 amino acids. The CDR3 region has the DNA TGTGCCAGCAGTTCACTTAGCGGGTACACAGATACGCAGTATTTT. Its protein is CASSSLSGYTDTQYF.

This clonotype occurred many times. The rearrangement joins TRBV6-1 to TRBJ2-1; TRBD2 matches at 12 bases. The CDR3 extends over 15 amino acids. Germline CDR1 reads MNHNS; CDR2 reads SASEGT. The trim removed 6 bases at V and 6 bases at J, leaving 6 bases unmatched. CDR3: CASSPLAGGPNEQFF. The CDR3 DNA sequence: TGTGCCAGCAGCCCACTAGCGGGGGGACCCAATGAGCAGTTCTTC.

This clonotype was seen a few times. The genes are TRBV29-1 and TRBJ2-3; a weak D match, TRBD2 (6 bases). V was shortened by 4 bases and J by 6 bases, with 11 bases between the two germline ends. This CDR3 is built from 12 residues. CDR1 SQVTM and CDR2 ANQGSEA come from the germline V gene. The CDR3 nucleotides read TGCAGCGTTGTGGCTAGCGCGGATACGCAGTATTTT. This encodes CSVVASADTQYF.

This clonotype was observed a few times. The chain uses TRBV7-3 and TRBJ2-1; 10 nucleotides match TRBD2. The CDR3 has 15 residues. The V and J ends lost 4 bases and 6 bases, in that order; junction bases with no gene match: 6. The germline gives CDR1 SGHTA, CDR2 FQGTGA. Here the CDR3 reads CASSSVAGGGNEQFF. In DNA form, the CDR3 reads TGTGCCAGCAGCTCGGTAGCGGGAGGCGGCAATGAGCAGTTCTTC.

This chain links TRBV20-1 with TRBJ1-2; the match to TRBD1 covers 10 bases. Germline V gene sequence: CDR1 DFQATT, CDR2 SNEGSKA (reference sequence). Trimming at V came to 6 bases and at J to 4 bases, leaving 8 bases not matched to a gene. This CDR3 is built from 14 residues. The CDR3 DNA sequence: TGCAGTGCGCCGGGACAGGGGATCCTCTATGGCTACACCTTC. Residues: CSAPGQGILYGYTF.

The V and J genes are TRBV18 and TRBJ1-3, with D hard to call. The CDR3 runs 15 residues. V dropped 4 bases and J dropped 0 bases, with 10 bases sitting between them. The germline CDR1 and CDR2 sequences are KGHSH and LQKENI. Written as DNA, the CDR3 is TGTGCCAGCTCACTGCCGAGATACTCTGGAAACACCATATATTTT. Its protein is CASSLPRYSGNTIYF.